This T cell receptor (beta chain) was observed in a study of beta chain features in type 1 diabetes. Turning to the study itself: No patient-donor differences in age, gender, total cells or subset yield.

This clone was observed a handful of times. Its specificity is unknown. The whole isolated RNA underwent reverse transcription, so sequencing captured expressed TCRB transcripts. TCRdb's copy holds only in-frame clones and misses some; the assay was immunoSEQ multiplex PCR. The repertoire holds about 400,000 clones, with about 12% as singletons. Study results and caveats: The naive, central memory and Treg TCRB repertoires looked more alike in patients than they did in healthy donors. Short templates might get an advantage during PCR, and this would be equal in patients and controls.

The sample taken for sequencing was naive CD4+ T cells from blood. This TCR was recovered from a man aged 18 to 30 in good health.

CDR3 loop: CASSVDGQAGYTF. CDR3 DNA sequence: TGTGCCAGCAGCGTAGATGGGCAGGCGGGCTACACCTTC. The chain links TRBV9 to TRBJ1-2, with D unclear. The V end was cut by 0 bases, the J end by 8 bases, with 11 bases between. This CDR3 region has 13 residues. Per the germline V gene, CDR1 is SGDLS and CDR2 is YYNGEE.